The rows below give T cell receptor beta chains drawn from one sample of a study of tumor and adjacent non-tumor tissue in lung cancer. TCRdb analysed the multiplex PCR reads with MiXCR anew, one entry per CDR3 protein. The table records approximately 100,000 distinct CDR3 sequences, 62% of them present only once. Input material: distant non-tumor lung tissue. Receptors originate from a man aged 55-75 years with non-small cell lung cancer. Both conserved end residues are part of each CDR3. A D gene is named only where the DNA matches it firmly. Only part of the rows carry a size: once, few, many, or a class if the clone is expanded.

j_call d_call v_call clone_size cdr3_length cdr3_aa cdr3_nt
TRBJ1-1 - TRBV11-3 - 16 CASSRTPGGYNTEAFF TGCGCCAGCAGCCGTACCCCCGGGGGCTACAACACTGAAGCTTTCTTT
TRBJ2-7 TRBD2 TRBV11-3 - 15 CAGRTASGSSYEQYF TGTGCCGGTAGGACGGCTAGCGGGAGCTCATACGAGCAGTACTTC
TRBJ2-5 - TRBV6-5 many 14 CASSPGLFQETQYF TGTGCCAGCAGCCCGGGACTGTTCCAAGAGACCCAGTACTTC
TRBJ1-5 - TRBV5-6 - 15 CANNLGPVSNQPQHF TGTGCCAACAACTTGGGGCCAGTGAGCAATCAGCCCCAGCATTTT
TRBJ2-3 - TRBV4-3 few 13 CTSSQMGTDTQYF TGCACCAGCAGCCAAATGGGTACAGATACGCAGTATTTT
TRBJ2-3 - TRBV10-3 - 14 CAISTDRDTYTQCF TGTGCCATCAGTACAGACAGAGACACATATACGCAGTGTTTT
TRBJ2-2 - TRBV30 - 13 CAWSIGQGGELFF TGTGCCTGGAGTATAGGGCAGGGCGGGGAGCTGTTTTTT
TRBJ2-5 - TRBV11-2 - 15 CANSLVLPGGETQYF TGTGCCAACAGCTTAGTGCTCCCAGGAGGAGAGACCCAGTACTTC
TRBJ2-5 - TRBV29-1 - 15 CSVAAGQQFQETQYF TGTAGCGTTGCGGCCGGACAGCAATTCCAGGAGACCCAGTACTTC
TRBJ1-3 - TRBV2 - 12 CASSEVEGTIYF TGTGCCAGTAGTGAAGTTGAGGGCACCATATATTTT
TRBJ2-7 - TRBV7-8 - 17 CACSLVRLARATYEQYF TGTGCCTGCAGCTTAGTGAGGCTAGCGAGAGCCACCTACGAGCAGTACTTC
TRBJ2-1 - TRBV29-1 - 11 CSGWIDNERLF TGCAGCGGGTGGATTGACAATGAGCGGCTCTTC
TRBJ2-2 - TRBV11-1 few 12 CASTTNTGELFF TGTGCCAGCACCACGAACACCGGGGAGCTGTTTTTT
TRBJ2-3 TRBD2 TRBV20-1 few 16 CSASRPSGSSTDTQYF TGCAGTGCTAGTAGGCCTAGCGGGAGTTCCACAGATACGCAGTATTTT
TRBJ1-1 - TRBV12-3/TRBV12-4 - 15 CASSLGRKVNIEAFF TGTGCCAGCAGTTTGGGAAGGAAGGTGAACATTGAAGCTTTCTTT
TRBJ2-1 - TRBV29-1 - 16 CSANEATQIGMGEQFF TGCAGCGCTAACGAGGCCACACAGATTGGTATGGGTGAGCAGTTCTTC
TRBJ2-1 - TRBV28 many 12 CEGALGYNEQFF TGTGAAGGGGCGCTGGGGTACAATGAGCAGTTCTTC
TRBJ2-3 - TRBV11-2 - 14 CASNSTPRLYTQYF TGTGCCAGCAACTCCACCCCTAGACTATATACGCAGTATTTT
TRBJ2-1 - TRBV6-2/TRBV6-3 - 13 CAGNRGGYNEQFF TGTGCCGGCAACAGAGGCGGTTACAATGAGCAGTTCTTC
TRBJ2-7 - TRBV29-1 few 13 CSHPEGLVAEQYF TGCAGCCACCCCGAGGGCCTGGTCGCCGAGCAGTACTTC
TRBJ2-2 - TRBV6-2/TRBV6-3 - 14 CDSKVGSHSGELFF TGTGACAGCAAAGTAGGGAGTCATAGCGGGGAGCTGTTTTTT
TRBJ2-7 TRBD1 TRBV7-8 - 14 CARSFQGASSEQCF TGTGCCAGGAGCTTCCAGGGGGCCTCCTCCGAGCAGTGCTTC